This T cell receptor (beta chain) was recorded in a study of blood T cell repertoires in COVID-19. Authors' analysis steps: Nucleated cell counts were estimated from reference gene primer amplification. Sequenced by immunoSEQ multiplex PCR; TCRdb stores in-frame clones only, minus some. V and J calls and clone size come straight from that table; D and trimming were deduced from the DNA. The sample lists approximately 480,000 clones, roughly 87% occurring once. Trimming took off 5 bases at V and 7 bases at J, with 27 bases between the two ends. Germline loops: CDR1 SQVTM, CDR2 ANQGSEA. The CDR3 is 16 amino acids. This clone was counted only a few times.

Sequenced material: PBMCs or T cells enriched from blood (not recorded which). The chain carries TRBV29-1 and TRBJ2-7; a possible D gene is TRBD2 (6 bases). This receptor was obtained from a woman aged 18-29 years who had recovered from COVID-19. For the CDR3, the DNA is TGCAGCGTTCAAAGGGGAAGGGCAGAGGGCGGGGAAGAGCAGTACTTC. This encodes CSVQRGRAEGGEEQYF.